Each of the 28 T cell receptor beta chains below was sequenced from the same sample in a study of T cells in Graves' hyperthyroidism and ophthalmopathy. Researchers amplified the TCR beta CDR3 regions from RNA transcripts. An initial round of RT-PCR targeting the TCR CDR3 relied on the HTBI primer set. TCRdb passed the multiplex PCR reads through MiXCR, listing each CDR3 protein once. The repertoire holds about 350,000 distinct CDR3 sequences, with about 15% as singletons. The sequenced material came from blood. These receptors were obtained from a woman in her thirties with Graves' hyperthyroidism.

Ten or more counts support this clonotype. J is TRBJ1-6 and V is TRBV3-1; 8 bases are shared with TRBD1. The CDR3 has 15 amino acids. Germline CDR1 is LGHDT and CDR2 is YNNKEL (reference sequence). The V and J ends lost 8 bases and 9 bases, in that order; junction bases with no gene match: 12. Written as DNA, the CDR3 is TGTGCCAGCCGACTGGACAGGGCGGTCGGTTCACCCCTCCACTTT. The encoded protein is CASRLDRAVGSPLHF.

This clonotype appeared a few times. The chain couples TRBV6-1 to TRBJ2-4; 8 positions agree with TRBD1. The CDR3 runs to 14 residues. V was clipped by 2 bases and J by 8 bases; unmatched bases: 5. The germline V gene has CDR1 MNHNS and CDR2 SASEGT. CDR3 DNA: TGTGCCAGCAGTGAAAGGGACAGGCCCCACATTCAGTACTTC. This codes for CASSERDRPHIQYF.

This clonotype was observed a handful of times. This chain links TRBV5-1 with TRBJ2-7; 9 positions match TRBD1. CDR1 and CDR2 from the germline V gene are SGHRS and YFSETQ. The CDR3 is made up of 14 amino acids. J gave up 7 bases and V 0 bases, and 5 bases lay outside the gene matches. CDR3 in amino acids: CASSLETGGFEQYF. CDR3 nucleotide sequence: TGCGCCAGCAGCTTGGAGACAGGGGGGTTTGAGCAGTACTTC.

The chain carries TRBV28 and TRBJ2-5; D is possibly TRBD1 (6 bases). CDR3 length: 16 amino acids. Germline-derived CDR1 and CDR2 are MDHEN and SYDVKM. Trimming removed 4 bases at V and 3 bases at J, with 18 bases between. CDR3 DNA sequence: TGTGCCAGCAGTTCACAGGGATGGGAGTGGGAAGAGACCCAGTACTTC. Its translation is CASSSQGWEWEETQYF.

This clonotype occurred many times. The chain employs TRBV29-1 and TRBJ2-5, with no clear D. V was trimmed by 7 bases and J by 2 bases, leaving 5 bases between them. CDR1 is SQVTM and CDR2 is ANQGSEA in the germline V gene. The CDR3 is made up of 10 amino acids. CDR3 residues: CSAGQETQYF. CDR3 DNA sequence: TGCAGCGCCGGACAAGAGACCCAGTACTTC.

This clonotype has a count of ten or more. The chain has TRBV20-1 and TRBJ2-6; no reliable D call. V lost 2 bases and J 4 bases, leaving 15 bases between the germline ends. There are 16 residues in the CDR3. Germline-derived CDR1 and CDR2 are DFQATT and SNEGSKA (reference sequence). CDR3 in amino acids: CSARPVVATGANVLTF. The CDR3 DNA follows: TGCAGTGCTAGACCCGTTGTTGCGACGGGGGCCAACGTCCTGACTTTC.

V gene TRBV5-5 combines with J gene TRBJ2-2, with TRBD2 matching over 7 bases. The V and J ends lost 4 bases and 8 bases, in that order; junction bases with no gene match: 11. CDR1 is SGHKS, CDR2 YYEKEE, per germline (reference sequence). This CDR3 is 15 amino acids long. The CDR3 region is CASSDRGDAGGELFF. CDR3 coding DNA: TGTGCCAGCAGCGACCGGGGGGACGCGGGTGGGGAGCTGTTTTTT.

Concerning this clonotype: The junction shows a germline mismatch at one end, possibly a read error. CDR3 in amino acids: CSARGGSEANVLTF. The DNA of the CDR3 is TGCAGTGCTAGAGGAGGATCTGAGGCCAACGTCCTGACTTTC. The chain couples TRBV20-1 to TRBJ2-6; D unclear. In germline, CDR1 is DFQATT, CDR2 SNEGSKA (reference sequence). The CDR3 totals 14 residues.

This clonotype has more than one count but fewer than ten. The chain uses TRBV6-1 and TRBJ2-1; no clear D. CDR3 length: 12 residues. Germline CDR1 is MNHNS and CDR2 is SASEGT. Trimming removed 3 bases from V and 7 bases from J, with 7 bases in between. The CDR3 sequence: CASSDQLNEQFF. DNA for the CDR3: TGTGCCAGCAGTGACCAGTTAAATGAGCAGTTCTTC.

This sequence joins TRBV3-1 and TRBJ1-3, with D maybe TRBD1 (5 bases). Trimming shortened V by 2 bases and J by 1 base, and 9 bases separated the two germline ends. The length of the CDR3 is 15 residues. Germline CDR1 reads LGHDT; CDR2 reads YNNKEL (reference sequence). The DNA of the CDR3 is TGTGCCAGCAGCCAACTCCGGGGGTCTGGAAACACCATATATTTT. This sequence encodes CASSQLRGSGNTIYF.

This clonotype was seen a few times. CDR3 protein: CASRHRVAYGYTF. The CDR3 bases are TGTGCCAGCAGACACAGGGTCGCCTATGGCTACACCTTC. This chain connects TRBV6-1 to TRBJ1-2; D perhaps matches TRBD1 (6 bases). Germline values: CDR1 MNHNS, CDR2 SASEGT. V lost 6 bases to trimming and J lost 4 bases, with 12 bases between them. The CDR3 spans 13 residues.

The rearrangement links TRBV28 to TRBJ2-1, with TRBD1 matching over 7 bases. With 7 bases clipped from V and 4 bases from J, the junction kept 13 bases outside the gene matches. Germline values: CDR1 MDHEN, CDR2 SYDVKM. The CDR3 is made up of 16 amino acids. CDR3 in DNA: TGTGCCAGCACAAAACAACCGGGACAGCGATACAATGAGCAGTTCTTC. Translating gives CASTKQPGQRYNEQFF.

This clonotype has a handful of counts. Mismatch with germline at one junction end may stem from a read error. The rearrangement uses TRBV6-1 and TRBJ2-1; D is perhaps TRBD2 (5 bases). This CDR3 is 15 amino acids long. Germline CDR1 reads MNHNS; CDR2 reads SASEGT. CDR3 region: CASEPKGPDYNGQFF. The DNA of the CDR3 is TGTGCCAGCGAACCCAAAGGACCAGACTACAATGGGCAGTTCTTC.

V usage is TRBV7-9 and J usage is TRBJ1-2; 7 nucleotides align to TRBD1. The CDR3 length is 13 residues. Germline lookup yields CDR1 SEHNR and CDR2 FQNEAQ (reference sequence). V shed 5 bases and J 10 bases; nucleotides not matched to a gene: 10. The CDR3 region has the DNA TGTGCCAGCAGCCGGACCGGGACAGCTCCCTACACCTTC. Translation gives CASSRTGTAPYTF.

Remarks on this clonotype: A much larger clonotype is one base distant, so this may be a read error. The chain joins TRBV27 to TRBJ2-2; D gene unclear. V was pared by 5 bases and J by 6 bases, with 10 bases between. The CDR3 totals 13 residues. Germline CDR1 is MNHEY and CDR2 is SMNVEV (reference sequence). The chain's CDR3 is CASSQTWAGELFF. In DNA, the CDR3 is TGTGCCAGCAGTCAAACATGGGCCGGGGAGCTGTTTTTT.

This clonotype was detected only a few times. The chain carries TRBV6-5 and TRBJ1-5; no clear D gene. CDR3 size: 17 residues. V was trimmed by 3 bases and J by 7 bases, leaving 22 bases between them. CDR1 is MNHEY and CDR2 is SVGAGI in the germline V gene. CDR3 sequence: CASSYRPPGEGRQPQHF. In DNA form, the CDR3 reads TGTGCCAGCAGTTATAGGCCCCCCGGGGAGGGAAGACAGCCCCAGCATTTT.

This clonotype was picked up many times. CDR3 sequence: CAISESRERRTEAFF. The CDR3 DNA sequence: TGTGCCATCAGTGAGTCTCGGGAGAGGAGGACTGAAGCTTTCTTT. The genes are TRBV10-3 and TRBJ1-1; no clear D. The CDR3 length is 15 residues. Germline V gene lookup returns CDR1 ENHRY and CDR2 SYGVKD. V lost 0 bases, J lost 5 bases, and 13 bases lay in between.

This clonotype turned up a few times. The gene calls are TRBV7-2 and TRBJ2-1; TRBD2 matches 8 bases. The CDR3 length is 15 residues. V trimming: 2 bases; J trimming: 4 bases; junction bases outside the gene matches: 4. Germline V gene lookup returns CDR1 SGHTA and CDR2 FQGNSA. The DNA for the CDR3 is TGTGCCAGCAGCTTACAGGGGACTAGGTACAATGAGCAGTTCTTC. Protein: CASSLQGTRYNEQFF. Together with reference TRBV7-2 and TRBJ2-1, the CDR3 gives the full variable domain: GAGVSQSPSNKVTEKGKDVELRCDPISGHTALYWYRQSLGQGLEFLIYFQGNSAPDKSGLPSDRFSAERTGGSVSTLTIQRTQQEDSAVYLCASSLQGTRYNEQFFGPGTRLTVL.

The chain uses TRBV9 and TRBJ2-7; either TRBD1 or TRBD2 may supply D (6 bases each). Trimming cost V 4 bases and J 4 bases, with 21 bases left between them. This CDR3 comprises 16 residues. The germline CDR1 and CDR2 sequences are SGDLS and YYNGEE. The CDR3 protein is CASSPGRGALGYEQYF. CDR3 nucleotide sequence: TGTGCCAGCAGCCCAGGAAGGGGGGCCCTGGGGTACGAGCAGTACTTC.

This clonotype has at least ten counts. CDR3 protein: CSAWGEGTTEAFF. CDR3 coding DNA: TGCAGCGCATGGGGGGAGGGGACGACTGAAGCTTTCTTT. The V and J genes are TRBV20-1 and TRBJ1-1; D is possibly TRBD1 (5 bases). CDR1 is DFQATT and CDR2 is SNEGSKA in the germline V gene (reference sequence). This CDR3 is built from 13 residues.

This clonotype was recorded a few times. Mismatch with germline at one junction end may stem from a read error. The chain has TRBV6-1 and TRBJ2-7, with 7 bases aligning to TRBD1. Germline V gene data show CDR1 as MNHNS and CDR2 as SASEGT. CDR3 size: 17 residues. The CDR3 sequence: CASSPPLAGTAPYEQHF. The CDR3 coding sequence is TGTGCCAGCTCTCCTCCTTTAGCCGGGACAGCCCCCTACGAGCAGCACTTC.

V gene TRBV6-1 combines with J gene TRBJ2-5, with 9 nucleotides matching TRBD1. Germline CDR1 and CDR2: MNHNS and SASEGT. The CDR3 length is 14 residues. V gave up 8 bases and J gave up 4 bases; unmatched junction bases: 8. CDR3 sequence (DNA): TGTGCCAGCGAACAGGGGGCTGGCGGAGAGACCCAGTACTTC. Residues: CASEQGAGGETQYF.

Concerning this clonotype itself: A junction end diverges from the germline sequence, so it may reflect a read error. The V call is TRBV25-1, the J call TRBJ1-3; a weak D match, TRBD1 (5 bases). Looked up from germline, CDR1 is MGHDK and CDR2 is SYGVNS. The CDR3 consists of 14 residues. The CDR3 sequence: CTSRDSSSGNTIYF. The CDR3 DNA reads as TGTACCAGCAGGGACTCAAGCTCTGGAAACACCATATATTTT.

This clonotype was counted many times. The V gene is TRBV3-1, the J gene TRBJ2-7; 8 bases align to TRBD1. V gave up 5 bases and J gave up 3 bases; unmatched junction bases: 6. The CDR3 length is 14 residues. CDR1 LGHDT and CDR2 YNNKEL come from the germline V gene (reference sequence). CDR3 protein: CASSRGQESYEQYF. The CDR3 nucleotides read TGTGCCAGCAGCAGGGGACAGGAGAGCTACGAGCAGTACTTC.

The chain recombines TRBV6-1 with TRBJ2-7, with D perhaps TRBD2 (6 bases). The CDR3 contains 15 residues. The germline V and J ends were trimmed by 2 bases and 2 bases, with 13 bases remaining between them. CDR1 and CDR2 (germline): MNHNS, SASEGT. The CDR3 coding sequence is TGTGCCAGCAGTGAATTTTTAGCGGTCCCCTACGAGCAGTACTTC. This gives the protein CASSEFLAVPYEQYF.

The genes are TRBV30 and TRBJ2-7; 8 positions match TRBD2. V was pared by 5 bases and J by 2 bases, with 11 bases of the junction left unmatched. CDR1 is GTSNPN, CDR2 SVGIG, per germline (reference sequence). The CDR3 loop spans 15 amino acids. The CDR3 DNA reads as TGTGCCTGGGGTCCCGGGGCGGGAGGTGCCTACGAGCAGTACTTC. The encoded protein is CAWGPGAGGAYEQYF.

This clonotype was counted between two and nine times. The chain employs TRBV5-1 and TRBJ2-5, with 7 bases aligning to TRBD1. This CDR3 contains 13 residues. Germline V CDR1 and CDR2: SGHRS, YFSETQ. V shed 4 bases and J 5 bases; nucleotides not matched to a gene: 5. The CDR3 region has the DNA TGCGCCAGCAGCGGGACAGCCACGGAGACCCAGTACTTC. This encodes CASSGTATETQYF.

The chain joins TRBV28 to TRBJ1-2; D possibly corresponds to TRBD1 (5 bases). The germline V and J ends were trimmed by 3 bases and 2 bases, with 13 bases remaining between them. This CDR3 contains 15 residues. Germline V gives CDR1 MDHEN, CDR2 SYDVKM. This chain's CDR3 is CASSFGGISNYGYTF. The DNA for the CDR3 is TGTGCCAGCAGTTTCGGGGGAATCTCAAACTATGGCTACACCTTC.